A selection of T cell receptor beta chains follows, all from one sample in a study of CD8 T cells in ankylosing spondylitis. One entry per CDR3 protein results from TCRdb running MiXCR on the 5' RACE reads. Here the sample spans under 950,000 distinct CDR3 sequences, around 20% being singletons. The sample comprised blood, either unsorted or a sorted T cell fraction (not recorded which). These receptors were taken from a male donor with ankylosing spondylitis. The CDR3 runs from the conserved cysteine through the conserved F or W. The D gene is left open where the match is weak. Not every row has a clone size; where given, it reads once, few, many or a size class.

TRBD2	TRBJ2-1	.	15	TRBV20-1	CSAAILAGGPDEQFF	TGCAGTGCTGCAATACTAGCGGGAGGGCCGGATGAGCAGTTCTTC
.	TRBJ1-1	many	12	TRBV27	CATGRLNTEAFF	TGTGCTACCGGACGGCTGAACACTGAAGCTTTCTTT
.	TRBJ2-1	.	15	TRBV7-9	CASSQSRASPREQFF	TGTGCCAGCAGCCAATCGAGGGCCTCCCCAAGGGAGCAGTTCTTC
TRBD2	TRBJ2-1	few	20	TRBV12-3/TRBV12-4	CASSLWMVGSASGAYNEQFF	TGTGCCAGCAGTTTGTGGATGGTTGGGTCTGCTAGCGGAGCCTACAATGAGCAGTTCTTC
.	TRBJ1-1	few	16	TRBV27	CASSPGGVSIFTEAFF	TGTGCCAGCAGCCCGGGCGGGGTCTCCATATTCACTGAAGCTTTCTTT
.	TRBJ2-3	few	14	TRBV29-1	CSVEDRFSTDTQYF	TGCAGCGTTGAAGATCGCTTCAGCACAGATACGCAGTATTTT
.	TRBJ2-5	.	14	TRBV4-2	CASSPAGPPLTQYF	TGTGCCAGCAGCCCCGCCGGGCCGCCCTTGACCCAGTACTTC
.	TRBJ1-3	.	15	TRBV4-1	CASSRTVSSGNTIYF	TGCGCCAGCAGCCGGACAGTCTCCTCTGGAAACACCATATATTTT
TRBD1	TRBJ2-5	.	15	TRBV30	CAWSAGTGGIETQYF	TGTGCCTGGAGTGCCGGGACAGGGGGCATTGAGACCCAGTACTTC
.	TRBJ2-5	.	15	TRBV5-1	CASSSRAGEGETQYF	TGCGCCAGCAGCTCCAGGGCAGGGGAGGGGGAGACCCAGTACTTC
TRBD2	TRBJ2-1	few	14	TRBV20-1	CSATGTSLYSEQFF	TGCAGTGCCACCGGGACTAGCTTGTACTCTGAGCAGTTCTTC
TRBD1	TRBJ2-1	.	15	TRBV3-1	CASSRGQGAGYEQFF	TGTGCCAGCAGCCGAGGACAGGGGGCGGGCTATGAGCAGTTCTTC
.	TRBJ1-4	.	16	TRBV4-3	CASSQGDRRVEEKLFF	TGCGCCAGCAGCCAAGGCGACAGAAGGGTTGAGGAAAAACTGTTTTTT
.	TRBJ2-1	.	13	TRBV28	CASSLGWNNEQFF	TGTGCCAGCAGTTTGGGTTGGAACAATGAGCAGTTCTTC
TRBD1	TRBJ2-1	few	15	TRBV10-2	CAAAGQGASYNEQFF	TGCGCCGCAGCGGGACAGGGGGCCTCCTACAATGAGCAGTTCTTC
TRBD2	TRBJ2-4	.	19	TRBV28	CASSLGLAGVKGAKNIQYF	TGTGCCAGCAGTTTAGGACTAGCGGGAGTGAAGGGGGCCAAAAACATTCAGTACTTC
.	TRBJ1-6	many	15	TRBV20-1	CSARRGDSYNSPLHF	TGCAGTGCTAGGAGGGGGGACTCCTATAATTCACCCCTCCACTTT
.	TRBJ1-2	.	13	TRBV27	CASSQGIDYGYTF	TGTGCCAGCAGCCAGGGGATTGACTATGGCTACACCTTC
TRBD2	TRBJ2-1	.	15	TRBV6-2/TRBV6-3	CASSYHSGSYNEQFF	TGTGCCAGCAGTTACCATAGCGGGAGTTACAATGAGCAGTTCTTC
TRBD2	TRBJ2-3	.	15	TRBV4-3	CASSQEIRGGDTQYF	TGCGCCAGCAGCCAAGAGATTCGGGGGGGGGATACGCAGTATTTT
TRBD2	TRBJ2-7	many	13	TRBV12-3/TRBV12-4	CASSAGDYYEQYF	TGTGCCAGCAGTGCCGGGGACTACTACGAGCAGTACTTC
.	TRBJ2-2	few	16	TRBV15	CATSTGDMKNTGELFF	TGTGCCACCAGCACAGGGGATATGAAAAACACCGGGGAGCTGTTTTTT
TRBD1	TRBJ2-7	.	15	TRBV4-1	CASSPRDRGYYEQYF	TGCGCCAGCAGCCCCCGGGACAGGGGATACTACGAGCAGTACTTC
.	TRBJ2-5	.	14	TRBV5-6	CASSPGRRQETQYF	TGTGCCAGCAGCCCAGGTCGCAGACAAGAGACCCAGTACTTC
TRBD1	TRBJ2-1	.	15	TRBV20-1	CSANPTGGSYNEQFF	TGCAGTGCGAACCCGACAGGGGGCTCCTACAATGAGCAGTTCTTC
TRBD1	TRBJ1-2	.	12	TRBV3-1	CASSRGQYGYTF	TGTGCCAGCAGCCGGGGACAGTATGGCTACACCTTC
.	TRBJ2-7	.	17	TRBV13	CASSLDSLLMGRSEQYF	TGTGCCAGCAGCTTAGATAGTTTACTGATGGGTCGGAGCGAGCAGTACTTC
TRBD2	TRBJ2-3	few	15	TRBV5-1	CASSLGPSGSDTQYF	TGCGCCAGCAGCTTGGGTCCTAGCGGGTCAGATACGCAGTATTTT
.	TRBJ1-5	.	15	TRBV7-9	CASSPEGYSNQPQHF	TGTGCCAGCAGCCCCGAAGGGTATAGCAATCAGCCCCAGCATTTT
.	TRBJ2-1	few	14	TRBV5-1	CASSLTAGLNEQFF	TGCGCCAGCAGCTTGACGGCGGGGTTAAATGAGCAGTTCTTC
TRBD2	TRBJ2-1	few	17	TRBV28	CASRSGLGLPGFNEQFF	TGTGCCAGCAGAAGTGGATTGGGACTACCCGGATTCAATGAGCAGTTCTTC
.	TRBJ2-1	.	14	TRBV20-1	CSAPTAKQYNEQFF	TGCAGTGCCCCAACAGCCAAGCAATACAATGAGCAGTTCTTC
.	TRBJ2-3	.	13	TRBV28	CATREELTDTQYF	TGTGCCACCAGAGAGGAACTCACAGATACGCAGTATTTT
.	TRBJ2-2	few	15	TRBV24-1	CATSAAERSTGELFF	TGTGCCACCAGTGCGGCGGAGCGATCCACCGGGGAGCTGTTTTTT
.	TRBJ2-2	.	16	TRBV15	CATSRVVTRATGELFF	TGTGCCACCAGCAGAGTTGTGACAAGAGCGACGGGGGAGCTGTTTTTT
.	TRBJ1-3	few	15	TRBV7-9	CASSLASDIGNTIYF	TGTGCCAGCAGCTTAGCGTCAGACATTGGAAACACCATATATTTT
TRBD2	TRBJ2-1	few	17	TRBV3-1	CASSQDAGTSPRLEQFF	TGTGCCAGCAGCCAGGATGCTGGGACTAGCCCGCGTCTTGAGCAGTTCTTC
TRBD1	TRBJ2-1	few	14	TRBV20-1	CSAPRQGSNNEQFF	TGCAGTGCGCCAAGACAGGGGTCTAACAATGAGCAGTTCTTC
.	TRBJ2-2	few	12	TRBV29-1	CSVEPGQGELFF	TGCAGCGTTGAACCCGGACAGGGGGAGCTGTTTTTT